This TCR beta chain was retrieved from a study of blood T cell repertoires in COVID-19. Background on the study: COVID-19 samples from acute and convalescent phases originated in the United States, Italy and Spain.

V lost 5 bases, J lost 4 bases, and 11 bases lay in between. CDR3 length: 14 residues. Germline assignment: CDR1 LGHDT and CDR2 YNNKEL (reference sequence). Per the original methods: By means of reference gene primer amplification, nucleated cell counts were estimated. The method was immunoSEQ multiplex PCR; TCRdb's version includes in-frame clones alone and lacks a portion of them. That table furnishes V, J and clone size, whereas the DNA furnished D and trimming. The table includes tens of thousands of clones, roughly four fifths detected once. Sequencing was done on a sample of peripheral blood. The clonotype originates from a human donor in a cohort sampled during active COVID-19. The rearrangement links TRBV3-1 (or the pseudogene TRBV3-2) to TRBJ2-2; tentative D call: TRBD1 (5 bases). The CDR3 loop reads CASSVGRATGELFF. CDR3 DNA: TGTGCCAGCAGCGTTGGCAGGGCCACCGGGGAGCTGTTTTTT.